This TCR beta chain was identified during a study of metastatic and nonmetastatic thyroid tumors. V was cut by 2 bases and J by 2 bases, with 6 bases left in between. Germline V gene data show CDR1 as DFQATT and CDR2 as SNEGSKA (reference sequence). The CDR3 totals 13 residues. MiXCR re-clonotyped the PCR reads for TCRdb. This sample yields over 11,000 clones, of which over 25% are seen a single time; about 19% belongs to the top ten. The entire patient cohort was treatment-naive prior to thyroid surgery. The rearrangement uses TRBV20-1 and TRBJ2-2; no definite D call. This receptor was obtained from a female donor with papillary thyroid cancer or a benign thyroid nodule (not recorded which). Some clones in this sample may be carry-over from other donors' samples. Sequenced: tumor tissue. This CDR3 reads CSARYSNTGELFF. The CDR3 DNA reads TGCAGTGCTAGATACTCCAACACCGGGGAGCTGTTTTTT.